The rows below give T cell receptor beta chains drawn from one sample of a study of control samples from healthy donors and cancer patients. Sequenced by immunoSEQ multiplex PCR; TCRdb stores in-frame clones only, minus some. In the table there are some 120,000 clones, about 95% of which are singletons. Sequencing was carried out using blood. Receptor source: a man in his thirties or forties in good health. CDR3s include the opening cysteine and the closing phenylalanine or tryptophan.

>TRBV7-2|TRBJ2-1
CASSLDRGGYYNEQFF
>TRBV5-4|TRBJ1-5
CASSLVPRDSSNQPQHF
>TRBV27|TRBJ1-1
CASSQPTGAGDTEAFF
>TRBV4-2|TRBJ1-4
CASTTGEVIATNEKLFF
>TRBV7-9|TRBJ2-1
CASSLTGDEQFF
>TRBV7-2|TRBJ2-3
CASSLGYSPTDTQYF
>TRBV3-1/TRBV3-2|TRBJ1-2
CASSQPSTTNYGYTF
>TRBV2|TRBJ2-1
CAAGGDSQLSRQFF
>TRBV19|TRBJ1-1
CAVRQGANTEAFF
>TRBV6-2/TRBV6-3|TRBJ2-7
CASSYSAGSYEQYF
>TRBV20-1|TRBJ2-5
CSARQAETQYF
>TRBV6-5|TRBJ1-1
CASSYLRVGSAEAFF
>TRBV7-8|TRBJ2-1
CASSPEGLRYNEQFF
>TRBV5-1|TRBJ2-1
CASSPGLAHYNEQFF
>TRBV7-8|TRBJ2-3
CASSHIPGTSGYTQYF
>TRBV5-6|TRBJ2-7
CASSVRRVSYEQYF
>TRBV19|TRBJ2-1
CASSLRQGAGEQFF
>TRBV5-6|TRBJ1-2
CASSSRDSIFSNYGYTF
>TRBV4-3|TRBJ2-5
CASSQDRRGFQETQYF
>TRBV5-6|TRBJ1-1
CASSRRREAFF